This T cell receptor (beta chain) was obtained from a study of CD8+CD57+ T cells in acquired aplastic anemia (dated by TCRdb to 2017 to 2018). About the study as a whole: Extracted DNA from sorted CD4+ and CD8+ cells averaged approximately 3.4 ug, ranging from roughly 0.2 to 30 ug. CD8+CD57+ expansion was defined as a frequency above the mean frequency observed in healthy subjects.

Overall results and qualifications from the work: CD8+ Simpson's diversity did not differ significantly between patients and healthy controls (P=0.060). Roughly 29 CD8+ CDR3 sequences were found in both patients and controls but appeared to be highly expressed in patients and within the immunodominant clones of the patients.

Expansion of CD8+CD57+ cells had been shown by flow cytometry in the patients chosen for sequencing. Every patient had a diagnosis of severe acquired aplastic anemia based on International Study of Aplastic Anemia and Agranulocytosis and Camitta criteria. At the time blood was sampled, none of the patients had received any therapy. The study deep-sequenced TCR repertoires of sorted CD4+ and CD8+ blood T cells from severe aplastic anemia patients and healthy subjects. In the USA, patient enrollment took place under clinicaltrials.gov protocols 00001620, 01623167, 00001397, 00071045, 00081523 and 00961064. Ficoll-Paque density gradient centrifugation was used to isolate peripheral blood mononuclear cells. CD4+ and CD8+ T cells were sorted by FACS or magnetic beads before DNA extraction. Profiling of TCR beta VDJ combinations and CDR3 sequences used genomic DNA as the template. TCR repertoire sequencing was run on an Illumina HiSeq 2000. As for the original processing: TRBV/TRBJ rearrangement plots, CDR3 size and DJ length profiles, and Simpson's diversity index were used to assess repertoires. The immunodominant clone was defined as the most abundant DNA sequence in deep sequencing data. CDR3 amino acid sequences were checked for sharing between subjects and were compared against published repertoires and the VDJdb database. The raw public reads went through TCRdb reprocessing: fastp at Q25, MiXCR clone calling, in-frame beta chains kept. CDR3 protein duplicates are merged, each entry listing the most common genes and DNA. The V and J calls follow TCRdb's processing rather than the paper's. For this sample there are roughly 220,000 distinct CDR3 sequences; 50% to 70% appear just once. About 60% of the sample is taken by the ten largest.

This clonotype was found many times. What antigen it recognizes has not been identified. Per-base qualities were not stored, and no clone one base away is much larger. As encoded in the germline V gene (reference sequence), CDR1 is LGHDT while CDR2 is YNNKEL. The CDR3 numbers 14 residues from cysteine through phenylalanine. Solely the CDR3 DNA is kept, with 42 bases framed from the first base. V is pared back by 1 base and J by 2 bases, with 7 bases lying between the germline termini. The sequencing input was sorted CD4+, CD8+, or CD8+CD57+ T cells (not recorded which) from PBMCs. This receptor chain uses TRBV3-1 and TRBJ2-3; there is no confident call for the D gene. This receptor was identified in a human donor with aplastic anemia. In nucleotide form, the sequence is TGTGCCAGCAGCCAAGGCCTGAACACAGATACGCAGTATTTT. This yields the protein CASSQGLNTDTQYF.